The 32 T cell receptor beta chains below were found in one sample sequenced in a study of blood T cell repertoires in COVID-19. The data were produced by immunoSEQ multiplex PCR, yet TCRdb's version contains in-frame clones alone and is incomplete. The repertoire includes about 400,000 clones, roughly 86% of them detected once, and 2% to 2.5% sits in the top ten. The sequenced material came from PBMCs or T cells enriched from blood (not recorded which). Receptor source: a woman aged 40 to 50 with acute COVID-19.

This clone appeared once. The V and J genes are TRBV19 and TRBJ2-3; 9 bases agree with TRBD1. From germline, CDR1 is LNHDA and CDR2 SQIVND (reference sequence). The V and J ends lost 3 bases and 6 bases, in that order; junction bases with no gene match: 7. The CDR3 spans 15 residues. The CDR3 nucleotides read TGTGCCAGTAGTATTCGCCAGGGGACAGGGGATACGCAGTATTTT. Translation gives CASSIRQGTGDTQYF. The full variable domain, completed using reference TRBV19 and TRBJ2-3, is DGGITQSPKYLFRKEGQNVTLSCEQNLNHDAMYWYRQDPGQGLRLIYYSQIVNDFQKGDIAEGYSVSREKKESFPLTVTSAQKNPTAFYLCASSIRQGTGDTQYFGPGTRLTVL.

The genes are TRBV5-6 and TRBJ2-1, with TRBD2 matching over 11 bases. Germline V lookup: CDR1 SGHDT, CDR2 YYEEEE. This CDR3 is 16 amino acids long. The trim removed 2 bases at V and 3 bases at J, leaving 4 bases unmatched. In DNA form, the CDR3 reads TGTGCCAGCAGCTTAGTGCTAGCGGGGGGCTACAATGAGCAGTTCTTC. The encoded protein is CASSLVLAGGYNEQFF.

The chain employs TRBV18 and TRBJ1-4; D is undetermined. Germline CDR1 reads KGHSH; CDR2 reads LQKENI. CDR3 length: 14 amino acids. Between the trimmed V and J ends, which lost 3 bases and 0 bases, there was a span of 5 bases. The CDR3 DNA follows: TGTGCCAGCTCACCGCTAGCAACTAATGAAAAACTGTTTTTT. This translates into CASSPLATNEKLFF.

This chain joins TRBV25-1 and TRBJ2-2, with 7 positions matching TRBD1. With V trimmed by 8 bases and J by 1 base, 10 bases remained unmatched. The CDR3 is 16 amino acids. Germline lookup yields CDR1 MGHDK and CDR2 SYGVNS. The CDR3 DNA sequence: TGTGCCAGCCGCTTTGAGTGGACAGGGAACACCGGGGAGCTGTTTTTT. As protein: CASRFEWTGNTGELFF.

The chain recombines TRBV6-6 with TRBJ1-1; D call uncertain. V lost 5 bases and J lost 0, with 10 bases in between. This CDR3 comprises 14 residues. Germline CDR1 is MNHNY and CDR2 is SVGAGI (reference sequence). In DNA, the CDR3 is TGTGCCAGCAGTCCGTTCCGGGTGAACACTGAAGCTTTCTTT. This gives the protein CASSPFRVNTEAFF.

The CDR3 sequence is CASSLGFFGQGDRNNEKLFF. As DNA, the CDR3 is TGCGCCAGCAGCTTGGGGTTTTTTGGACAGGGTGATCGGAATAATGAAAAACTGTTTTTT. The V call is TRBV5-1, the J call TRBJ1-4, with 8 nucleotides matching TRBD1. Trimming cost V 0 bases and J 4 bases; bases outside gene matches: 17. The CDR3 runs 20 residues. Looked up from germline, CDR1 is SGHRS and CDR2 is YFSETQ.

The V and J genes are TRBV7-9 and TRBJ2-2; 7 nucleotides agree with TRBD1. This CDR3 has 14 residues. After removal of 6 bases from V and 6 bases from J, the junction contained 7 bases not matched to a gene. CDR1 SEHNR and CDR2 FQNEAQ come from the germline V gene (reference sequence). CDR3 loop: CASRNPTGPGELFF. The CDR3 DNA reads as TGTGCCAGCAGGAATCCGACAGGGCCCGGGGAGCTGTTTTTT.

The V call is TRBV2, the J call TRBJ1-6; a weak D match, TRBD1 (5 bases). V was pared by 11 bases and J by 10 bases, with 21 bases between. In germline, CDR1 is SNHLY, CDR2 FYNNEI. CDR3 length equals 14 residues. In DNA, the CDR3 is TGTGCCGGGGGACCGGGGAGGTTTAACTCACCCCTCCACTTT. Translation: CAGGPGRFNSPLHF. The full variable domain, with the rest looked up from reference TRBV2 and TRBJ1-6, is EPEVTQTPSHQVTQMGQEVILRCVPISNHLYFYWYRQILGQKVEFLVSFYNNEISEKSEIFDDQFSVERPDGSNFTLKIRSTKLEDSAMYFCAGGPGRFNSPLHFGNGTRLTVT.

The CDR3 region has the DNA TGTGCCGGGGAAGACAGGCCCGATGAAAAACTGTTTTTT. It is translated as CAGEDRPDEKLFF. V and J are TRBV30 and TRBJ1-4; possibly TRBD1 for D (6 bases). CDR1 GTSNPN and CDR2 SVGIG come from the germline V gene (reference sequence). V was shortened by 8 bases and J by 6 bases, with 16 bases between the two germline ends. The CDR3 runs 13 residues.

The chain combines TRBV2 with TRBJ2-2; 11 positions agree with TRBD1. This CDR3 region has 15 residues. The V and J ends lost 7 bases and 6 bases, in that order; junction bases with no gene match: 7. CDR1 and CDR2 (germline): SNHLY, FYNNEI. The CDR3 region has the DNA TGTGCCAGCACCGGGACAGGGGGGGGTTCCGGGGAGCTGTTTTTT. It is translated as CASTGTGGGSGELFF. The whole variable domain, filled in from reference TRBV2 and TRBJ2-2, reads EPEVTQTPSHQVTQMGQEVILRCVPISNHLYFYWYRQILGQKVEFLVSFYNNEISEKSEIFDDQFSVERPDGSNFTLKIRSTKLEDSAMYFCASTGTGGGSGELFFGEGSRLTVL.

CDR3 sequence reads: CAGQTGFSYNSPLHF. The CDR3 nucleotides are TGTGCCGGACAAACAGGGTTTTCCTATAATTCACCCCTCCACTTT. The rearrangement uses TRBV30 and TRBJ1-6; perhaps TRBD1 as D (6 bases). The V end lost 8 bases, the J end lost 1 base, and 15 bases lay between the germline ends. The CDR3 covers 15 residues. Germline loops: CDR1 GTSNPN, CDR2 SVGIG (reference sequence).

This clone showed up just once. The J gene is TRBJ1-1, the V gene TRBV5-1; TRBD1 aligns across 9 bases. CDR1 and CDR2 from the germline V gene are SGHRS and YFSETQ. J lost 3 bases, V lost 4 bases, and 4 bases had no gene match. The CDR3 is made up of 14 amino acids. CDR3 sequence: CASSIRQGDTEAFF. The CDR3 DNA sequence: TGCGCCAGCAGCATCCGACAGGGGGACACTGAAGCTTTCTTT.

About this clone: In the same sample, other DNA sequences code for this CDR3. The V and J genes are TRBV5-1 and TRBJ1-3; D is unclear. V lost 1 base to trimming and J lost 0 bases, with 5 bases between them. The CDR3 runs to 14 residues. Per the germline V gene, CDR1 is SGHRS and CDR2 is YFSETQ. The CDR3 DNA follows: TGCGCCAGCAGCTTGACAGTCTCTGGAAACACCATATATTTT. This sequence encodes CASSLTVSGNTIYF. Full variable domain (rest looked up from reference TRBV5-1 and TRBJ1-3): KAGVTQTPRYLIKTRGQQVTLSCSPISGHRSVSWYQQTPGQGLQFLFEYFSETQRNKGNFPGRFSGRQFSNSRSEMNVSTLELGDSALYLCASSLTVSGNTIYFGEGSWLTVV.

The CDR3 nucleotides are TGTGCCAGCAGCTTGTCAGGGGGCAATCAGCCCCAGCATTTT. Translating gives CASSLSGGNQPQHF. J is TRBJ1-5 and V is TRBV5-5; possible D gene TRBD1, 6 bases. The CDR3 covers 14 residues. Trimming left V 1 base short and J 2 bases short, with 7 bases between. Germline V gives CDR1 SGHKS, CDR2 YYEKEE (reference sequence).

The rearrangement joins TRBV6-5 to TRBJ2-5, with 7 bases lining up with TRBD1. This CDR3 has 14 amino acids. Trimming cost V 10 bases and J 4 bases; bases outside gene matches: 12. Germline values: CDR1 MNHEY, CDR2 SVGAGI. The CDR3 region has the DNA TGTGCCACCTCCCGGGTCAGGGGGATAGAGACCCAGTACTTC. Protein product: CATSRVRGIETQYF.

CDR3 DNA: TGCGCCAGCAGCTTGGAGGGGCGACAGAGCACAGATACGCAGTATTTT. Its protein product is CASSLEGRQSTDTQYF. The V call is TRBV5-1, the J call TRBJ2-3; D possibly corresponds to TRBD1 (5 bases). The CDR3 contains 16 residues. The germline CDR1 and CDR2 sequences are SGHRS and YFSETQ. V lost 0 bases and J 0 bases, leaving 11 bases between the germline ends.

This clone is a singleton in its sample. DNA for the CDR3: TGTGCCAGCAGCAAGACCGCAGGGGGCGCTCAGACTGAAGCTTTCTTT. Protein: CASSKTAGGAQTEAFF. V and J are TRBV4-2 and TRBJ1-1; 8 bases are a match to TRBD1. This CDR3 has 16 amino acids. Germline CDR1 and CDR2: LGHNA and YNFKEQ. Trimming took 5 bases from V and 5 from J; bases not matched to a gene: 13.

The CDR3 sequence is CASSQDQGPGYGYTF. The CDR3 coding sequence is TGTGCCAGCTCACAGGATCAGGGTCCTGGCTATGGCTACACCTTC. The chain combines TRBV18 with TRBJ1-2, with D perhaps TRBD1 (5 bases). This CDR3 spans 15 amino acids. The germline V gene has CDR1 KGHSH and CDR2 LQKENI. Trimming took off 4 bases at V and 4 bases at J, with 16 bases between the two ends.

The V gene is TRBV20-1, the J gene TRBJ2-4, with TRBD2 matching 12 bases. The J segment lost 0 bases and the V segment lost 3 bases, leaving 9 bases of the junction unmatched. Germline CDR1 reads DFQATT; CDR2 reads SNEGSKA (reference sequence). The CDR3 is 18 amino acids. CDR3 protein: CSASRPSGGEIAKNIQYF. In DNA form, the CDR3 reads TGCAGTGCTAGTAGGCCTAGCGGGGGGGAGATAGCCAAAAACATTCAGTACTTC.

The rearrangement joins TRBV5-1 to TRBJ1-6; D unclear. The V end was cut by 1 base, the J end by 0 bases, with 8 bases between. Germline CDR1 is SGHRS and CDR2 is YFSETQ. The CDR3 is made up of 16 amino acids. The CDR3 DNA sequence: TGCGCCAGCAGCTTGATCGGGAGCTCCTATAATTCACCCCTCCACTTT. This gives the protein CASSLIGSSYNSPLHF.

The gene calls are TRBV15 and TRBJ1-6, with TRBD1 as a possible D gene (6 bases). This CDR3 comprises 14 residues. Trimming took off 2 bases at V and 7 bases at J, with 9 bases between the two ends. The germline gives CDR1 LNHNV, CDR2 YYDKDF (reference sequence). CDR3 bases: TGTGCCACCAGCAGACGGACAGCCAATTCACCCCTCCACTTT. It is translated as CATSRRTANSPLHF.

The CDR3 DNA reads as TGTGCCAGGCAGGCGAGGGGGTTTGGCTACACCTTC. As protein: CARQARGFGYTF. The V call is TRBV2, the J call TRBJ1-2, with a weak D call TRBD1 (6 bases). Germline loops: CDR1 SNHLY, CDR2 FYNNEI. The CDR3 runs 12 residues. V lost 9 bases, J lost 7 bases, and 15 bases lay in between.

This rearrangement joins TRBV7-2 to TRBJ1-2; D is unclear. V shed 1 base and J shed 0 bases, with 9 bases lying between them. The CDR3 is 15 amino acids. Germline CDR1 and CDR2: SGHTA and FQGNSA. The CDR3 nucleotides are TGTGCCAGCAGCTTAGGGGGAGGAACTAACTATGGCTACACCTTC. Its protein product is CASSLGGGTNYGYTF.

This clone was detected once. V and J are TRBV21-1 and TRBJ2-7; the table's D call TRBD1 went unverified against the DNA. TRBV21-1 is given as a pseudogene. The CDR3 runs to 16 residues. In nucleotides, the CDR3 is TGTGCCAGCAGCAATGAAGCCGTCAGGGGTGCCTACGAGCAGTACTTC. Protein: CASSNEAVRGAYEQYF.

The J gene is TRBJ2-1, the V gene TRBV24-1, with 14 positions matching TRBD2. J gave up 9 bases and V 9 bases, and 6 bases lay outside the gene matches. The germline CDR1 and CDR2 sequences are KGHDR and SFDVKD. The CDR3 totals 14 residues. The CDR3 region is CATQTSGGVFEQFF. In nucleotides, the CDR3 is TGTGCCACCCAGACTAGCGGGGGGGTTTTTGAGCAGTTCTTC.

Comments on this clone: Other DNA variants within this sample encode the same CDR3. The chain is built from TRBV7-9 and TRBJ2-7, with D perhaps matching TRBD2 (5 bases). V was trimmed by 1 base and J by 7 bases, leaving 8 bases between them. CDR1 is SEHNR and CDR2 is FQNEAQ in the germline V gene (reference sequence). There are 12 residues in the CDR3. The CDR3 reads CASSLDTGEQYF. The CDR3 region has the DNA TGTGCCAGCAGCTTAGATACGGGAGAGCAGTACTTC.

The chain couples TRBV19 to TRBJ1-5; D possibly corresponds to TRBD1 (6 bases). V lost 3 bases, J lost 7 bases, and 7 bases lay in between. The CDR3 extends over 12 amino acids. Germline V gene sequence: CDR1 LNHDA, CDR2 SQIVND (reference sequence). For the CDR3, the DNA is TGTGCCAGTAGTATTCAGGGGCAGCCCCAGCATTTT. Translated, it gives CASSIQGQPQHF.

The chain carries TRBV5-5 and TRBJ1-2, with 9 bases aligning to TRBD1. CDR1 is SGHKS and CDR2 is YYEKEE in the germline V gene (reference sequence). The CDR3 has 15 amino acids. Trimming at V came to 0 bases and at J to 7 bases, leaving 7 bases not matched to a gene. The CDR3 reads CASSLDLQGAGGYTF. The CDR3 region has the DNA TGTGCCAGCAGCTTGGACCTACAGGGGGCGGGTGGCTACACCTTC.

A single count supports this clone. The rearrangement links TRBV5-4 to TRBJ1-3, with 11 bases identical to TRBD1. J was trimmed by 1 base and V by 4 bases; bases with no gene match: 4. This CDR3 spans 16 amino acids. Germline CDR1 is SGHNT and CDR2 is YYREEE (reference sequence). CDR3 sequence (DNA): TGTGCCAGCAGCAAGGGACAGGGGGTATCTGGAAACACCATATATTTT. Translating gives CASSKGQGVSGNTIYF.

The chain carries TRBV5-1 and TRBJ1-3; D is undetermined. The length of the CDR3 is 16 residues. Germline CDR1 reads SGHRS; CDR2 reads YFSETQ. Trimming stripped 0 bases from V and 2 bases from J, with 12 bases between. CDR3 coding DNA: TGCGCCAGCAGCTTGGTGGCTGCTAGGACTGGAAACACCATATATTTT. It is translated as CASSLVAARTGNTIYF.

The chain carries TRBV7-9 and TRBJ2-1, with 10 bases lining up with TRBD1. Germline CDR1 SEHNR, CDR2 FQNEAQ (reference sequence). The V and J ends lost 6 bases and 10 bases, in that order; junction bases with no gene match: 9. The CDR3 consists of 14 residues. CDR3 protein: CASSDSGTGEEQFF. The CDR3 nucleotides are TGTGCCAGCAGTGATTCGGGGACAGGGGAAGAGCAGTTCTTC.

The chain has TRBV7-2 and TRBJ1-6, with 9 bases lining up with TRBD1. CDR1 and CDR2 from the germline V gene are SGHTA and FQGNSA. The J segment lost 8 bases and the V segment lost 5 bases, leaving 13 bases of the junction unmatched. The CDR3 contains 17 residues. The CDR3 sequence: CASSESIGTGRDSPLHF. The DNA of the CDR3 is TGTGCCAGCAGCGAATCGATTGGGACAGGGAGGGATTCACCCCTCCACTTT.